These T cell receptor beta chains were read from a single sample in a study of T-cell memory formation after mild COVID-19. TCRdb processed the 5' RACE reads anew with MiXCR; each CDR3 protein has one entry. The sample holds roughly 580,000 distinct CDR3 sequences, roughly 18% seen once. The sequencing input was PBMCs or a T cell subset sorted from them (not recorded which). These receptors were obtained from an adult woman who had mild COVID-19 (a few samples of this study predate the infection). Cell type and time point are not known. The CDR3 runs from the conserved cysteine through the conserved F or W. D genes are given only for firm matches. The size field is filled for only some rows; it gives once, few, many or a size class.

j_gene: TRBJ2-5
abundance: few
v_gene: TRBV24-1
d_gene: NA
CDR3nt: TGTGCCACCAGTGAGACCGCGCTACAAGAGACCCAGTACTTC
CDR3aa: CATSETALQETQYF

j_gene: TRBJ1-1
abundance: NA
v_gene: TRBV5-4
d_gene: NA
CDR3nt: TGTGCCAGCAGCTTGTCGGCCCCGTCCCCGGGACAAGAAGCTTTCTTT
CDR3aa: CASSLSAPSPGQEAFF

j_gene: TRBJ1-4
abundance: few
v_gene: TRBV23-1
d_gene: TRBD1
CDR3nt: TGCGCCAGCACGTCAGCAGGGGGCTCTTCTGAAAAACTGTTTTTT
CDR3aa: CASTSAGGSSEKLFF

j_gene: TRBJ1-4
abundance: NA
v_gene: TRBV3-1
d_gene: NA
CDR3nt: TGTGCCAGCAGCCAAGTGCGGGGGCAAAATGAAAAACTGTTTTTT
CDR3aa: CASSQVRGQNEKLFF

j_gene: TRBJ2-5
abundance: NA
v_gene: TRBV6-5
d_gene: TRBD2
CDR3nt: TGTGCCAGCAGTTACTCGAGGTGGGAGGGTATACAAGAGACCCAGTACTTC
CDR3aa: CASSYSRWEGIQETQYF

j_gene: TRBJ1-2
abundance: NA
v_gene: TRBV7-2
d_gene: TRBD1
CDR3nt: TGTGCCAGCAGCTCATACGAGACAGGGCTGAATACCTACACCTTC
CDR3aa: CASSSYETGLNTYTF

j_gene: TRBJ2-6
abundance: few
v_gene: TRBV7-9
d_gene: TRBD1
CDR3nt: TGTGCCAGCAGCTTAGATAGATGGGGACAGGGGGCGAGAGGGGCCAACGTCCTGACTTTC
CDR3aa: CASSLDRWGQGARGANVLTF

j_gene: TRBJ2-3
abundance: NA
v_gene: TRBV24-1
d_gene: NA
CDR3nt: TGTGCCACCAGTGACAGGGGAAAAACAGATACGCAGTATTTT
CDR3aa: CATSDRGKTDTQYF

j_gene: TRBJ2-7
abundance: NA
v_gene: TRBV5-1
d_gene: TRBD1
CDR3nt: TGCGCCAGCAGCTTGGACTACAGGGGTTTCGAGCAGTACTTC
CDR3aa: CASSLDYRGFEQYF

j_gene: TRBJ2-7
abundance: NA
v_gene: TRBV6-5
d_gene: NA
CDR3nt: TGTGCCAGCAGTTACTCGGCCCGAGTCGGGGAGCAGTACTTC
CDR3aa: CASSYSARVGEQYF

j_gene: TRBJ1-3
abundance: NA
v_gene: TRBV5-5
d_gene: NA
CDR3nt: TGTGCCAGCAGCCTACAGGGAAACACCATATATTTT
CDR3aa: CASSLQGNTIYF

j_gene: TRBJ1-4
abundance: NA
v_gene: TRBV6-5
d_gene: TRBD1
CDR3nt: TGTGCCAGCAGTTACGAGACAGGGAATGAAAAACTGTTTTTT
CDR3aa: CASSYETGNEKLFF

j_gene: TRBJ2-1
abundance: NA
v_gene: TRBV5-6
d_gene: TRBD1
CDR3nt: TGTGCCAGCAGCGGGACAGGGATAGACAATGAGCAGTTCTTC
CDR3aa: CASSGTGIDNEQFF

j_gene: TRBJ1-4
abundance: few
v_gene: TRBV5-1
d_gene: NA
CDR3nt: TGCGCCAGCAGCTTGGACGCGGCAGGGAGTAAGGAAAAACTGTTTTTT
CDR3aa: CASSLDAAGSKEKLFF

j_gene: TRBJ1-2
abundance: NA
v_gene: TRBV4-1
d_gene: NA
CDR3nt: TGCGCCAGCAGACTAGGGGAAGATACAAACGATGGCTATGGCTACACCTTC
CDR3aa: CASRLGEDTNDGYGYTF

j_gene: TRBJ1-2
abundance: NA
v_gene: TRBV12-3/TRBV12-4
d_gene: NA
CDR3nt: TGTGCCAGCAGTTTGATGCGCAGGATATATGGCTACACCTTC
CDR3aa: CASSLMRRIYGYTF

j_gene: TRBJ1-3
abundance: NA
v_gene: TRBV20-1
d_gene: NA
CDR3nt: TGCAGTGCTAGTCCCGACAGGGGAAACACCATATATTTT
CDR3aa: CSASPDRGNTIYF

j_gene: TRBJ1-1
abundance: NA
v_gene: TRBV6-1
d_gene: NA
CDR3nt: TGTGCCAGCAGTGAGGGCACTCTCAGGACTGAAGCTTTCTTT
CDR3aa: CASSEGTLRTEAFF

j_gene: TRBJ2-1
abundance: NA
v_gene: TRBV7-6
d_gene: TRBD2
CDR3nt: TGTGCCAGCAGCTTAGAAGTAGCGGGGCGCTACAATGAGCAGTTCTTC
CDR3aa: CASSLEVAGRYNEQFF

j_gene: TRBJ1-1
abundance: NA
v_gene: TRBV20-1
d_gene: NA
CDR3nt: TGCAGTGCAAGTGCAAACAGGGACTATGAAGCTTTCTTT
CDR3aa: CSASANRDYEAFF

j_gene: TRBJ1-3
abundance: few
v_gene: TRBV5-1
d_gene: NA
CDR3nt: TGCGCCAGCAGCTCGGCGCGGGACGGACGCTCTGGAAACACCATATATTTT
CDR3aa: CASSSARDGRSGNTIYF

j_gene: TRBJ1-1
abundance: few
v_gene: TRBV3-1
d_gene: NA
CDR3nt: TGTGCCAGCAGCCCTCGAAACCCTACAGGGTACACTGAAGCTTTCTTT
CDR3aa: CASSPRNPTGYTEAFF

j_gene: TRBJ2-5
abundance: NA
v_gene: TRBV5-1
d_gene: NA
CDR3nt: TGCGCCAGCGGAGGGACAGTAGATCGAGAGACCCAGTACTTC
CDR3aa: CASGGTVDRETQYF

j_gene: TRBJ1-2
abundance: NA
v_gene: TRBV5-4
d_gene: TRBD1
CDR3nt: TGTGCCAGCAGAAAGGGGGCCGAGTATGGCTACACCTTC
CDR3aa: CASRKGAEYGYTF

j_gene: TRBJ1-6
abundance: NA
v_gene: TRBV6-1
d_gene: NA
CDR3nt: TGTGCCAGCAGTGATTCGGACGTAAATTCACCCCTCCACTTT
CDR3aa: CASSDSDVNSPLHF

j_gene: TRBJ1-6
abundance: many
v_gene: TRBV11-2
d_gene: NA
CDR3nt: TGTGCCAGCAGCTTAGGTGGGGGGAAGTCACCCCTCCACTTT
CDR3aa: CASSLGGGKSPLHF

j_gene: TRBJ2-7
abundance: NA
v_gene: TRBV12-3/TRBV12-4
d_gene: NA
CDR3nt: TGTGCCAGCCTCGGCAGCCCCGAGAACGAGCAGTACTTC
CDR3aa: CASLGSPENEQYF

j_gene: TRBJ2-2
abundance: few
v_gene: TRBV5-1
d_gene: NA
CDR3nt: TGCGCCAGCAGCTTGGACAGGGTTGCCACCGGGGAGCTGTTTTTT
CDR3aa: CASSLDRVATGELFF

j_gene: TRBJ2-5
abundance: NA
v_gene: TRBV7-2
d_gene: NA
CDR3nt: TGTGCCAGCAGCCGCACCTCTGGAGGGGGCGGGGAGACCCAGTACTTC
CDR3aa: CASSRTSGGGGETQYF

j_gene: TRBJ2-1
abundance: NA
v_gene: TRBV15
d_gene: NA
CDR3nt: TGTGCCACCAGCAGAGCCGGGTGGTCGAGCGCAGGCTCCTACAATGAGCAGTTCTTC
CDR3aa: CATSRAGWSSAGSYNEQFF

j_gene: TRBJ2-7
abundance: few
v_gene: TRBV4-3
d_gene: NA
CDR3nt: TGCGCCAGCAGCGCGCACGGGGGTCCAGACTACGAGCAGTACTTC
CDR3aa: CASSAHGGPDYEQYF

j_gene: TRBJ1-6
abundance: NA
v_gene: TRBV7-9
d_gene: TRBD1
CDR3nt: TGTGCCAGCAGCCCCAGGACAGGGGGTAATTCACCCCTCCACTTT
CDR3aa: CASSPRTGGNSPLHF

j_gene: TRBJ2-7
abundance: few
v_gene: TRBV7-8
d_gene: NA
CDR3nt: TGTGCCAGCAGCCCACTAGTTCCGTACGAGCAGTACTTC
CDR3aa: CASSPLVPYEQYF

j_gene: TRBJ2-2
abundance: many
v_gene: TRBV5-1
d_gene: TRBD1
CDR3nt: TGCGCCAGCAGCTGGACAGGGGACACCGGGGAGCTGTTTTTT
CDR3aa: CASSWTGDTGELFF

j_gene: TRBJ2-7
abundance: NA
v_gene: TRBV3-1
d_gene: NA
CDR3nt: TGTGCCAGCAGCCAACAGGGAGGATCCTACGAGCAGTACTTC
CDR3aa: CASSQQGGSYEQYF

j_gene: TRBJ1-3
abundance: few
v_gene: TRBV3-1
d_gene: NA
CDR3nt: TGTGCCAGCAGCCAAGTGGTTGGGTACTCTGGAAACACCATATATTTT
CDR3aa: CASSQVVGYSGNTIYF

j_gene: TRBJ2-3
abundance: NA
v_gene: TRBV20-1
d_gene: NA
CDR3nt: TGCAGTGCAGCCTCTAGCGTGGCTGGAGATACGCAGTATTTT
CDR3aa: CSAASSVAGDTQYF

j_gene: TRBJ1-1
abundance: NA
v_gene: TRBV7-9
d_gene: NA
CDR3nt: TGTGCCAGCAGCCCGGACGACACTGAAGCTTTCTTT
CDR3aa: CASSPDDTEAFF

j_gene: TRBJ1-6
abundance: NA
v_gene: TRBV5-4
d_gene: NA
CDR3nt: TGTGCCAGCAGCCAGGACAGCATCGGTTCACCCCTCCACTTT
CDR3aa: CASSQDSIGSPLHF

j_gene: TRBJ1-5
abundance: NA
v_gene: TRBV20-1
d_gene: NA
CDR3nt: TGCAGTGCTAGTCGCAGCAAGAACTCAAATAGCAATCAGCCCCAGCATTTT
CDR3aa: CSASRSKNSNSNQPQHF